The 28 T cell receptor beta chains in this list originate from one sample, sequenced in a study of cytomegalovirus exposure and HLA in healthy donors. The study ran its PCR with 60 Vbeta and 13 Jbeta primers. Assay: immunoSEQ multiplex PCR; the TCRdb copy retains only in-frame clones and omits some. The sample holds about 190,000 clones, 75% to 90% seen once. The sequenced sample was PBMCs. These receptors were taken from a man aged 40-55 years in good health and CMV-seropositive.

The CDR3 loop is CASSLSPQGTYEQYF. CDR3 DNA: TGTGCCAGCAGCTTATCCCCACAGGGAACGTACGAGCAGTACTTC. The chain joins TRBV7-6 to TRBJ2-7; tentative D call: TRBD1 (6 bases). CDR1 is SGHVS and CDR2 is FNYEAQ in the germline V gene. V lost 2 bases to trimming and J lost 4 bases, with 15 bases between them. This CDR3 comprises 15 residues.

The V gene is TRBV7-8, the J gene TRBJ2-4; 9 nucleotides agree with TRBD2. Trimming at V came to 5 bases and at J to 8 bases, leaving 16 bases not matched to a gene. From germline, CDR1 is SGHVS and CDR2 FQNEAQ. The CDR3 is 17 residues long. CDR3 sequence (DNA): TGTGCCAGCAGCCCACTTCGGCGGGGGGGCCGCGCGGACATTCAGTACTTC. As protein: CASSPLRRGGRADIQYF.

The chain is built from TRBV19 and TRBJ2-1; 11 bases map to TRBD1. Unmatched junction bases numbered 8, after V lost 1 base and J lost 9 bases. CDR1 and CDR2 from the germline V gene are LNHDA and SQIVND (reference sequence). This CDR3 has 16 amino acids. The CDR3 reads CASSIGGDRGGGEQFF. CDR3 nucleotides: TGTGCCAGTAGTATAGGGGGGGACAGGGGGGGAGGTGAGCAGTTCTTC.

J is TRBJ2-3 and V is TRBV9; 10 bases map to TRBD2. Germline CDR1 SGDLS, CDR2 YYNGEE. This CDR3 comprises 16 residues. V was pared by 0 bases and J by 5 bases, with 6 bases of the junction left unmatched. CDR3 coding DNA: TGTGCCAGCAGCGTAGTACCAGCGGGGGGGGTAGATACGCAGTATTTT. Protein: CASSVVPAGGVDTQYF.

The CDR3 reads CSVVSALGGGYTF. The CDR3 coding sequence is TGCAGCGTTGTCAGCGCCTTAGGAGGGGGCTACACCTTC. The chain carries TRBV29-1 and TRBJ1-2, with D unclear. The CDR3 is 13 amino acids. V was shortened by 4 bases and J by 8 bases, with 17 bases between the two germline ends. Looked up from germline, CDR1 is SQVTM and CDR2 is ANQGSEA.

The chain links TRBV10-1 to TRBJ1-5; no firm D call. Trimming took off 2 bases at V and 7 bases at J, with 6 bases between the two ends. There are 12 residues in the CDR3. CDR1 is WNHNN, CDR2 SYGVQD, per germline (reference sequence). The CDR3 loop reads CASSEGQQPQHF. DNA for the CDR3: TGCGCCAGCAGTGAGGGGCAGCAGCCCCAGCATTTT.

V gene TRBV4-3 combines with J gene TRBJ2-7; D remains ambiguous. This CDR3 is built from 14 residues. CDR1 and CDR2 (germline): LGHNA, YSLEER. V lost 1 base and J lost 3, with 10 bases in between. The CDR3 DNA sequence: TGCGCCAGCAGCCAAGGAAGGAGTGGCTACGAGCAGTACTTC. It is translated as CASSQGRSGYEQYF.

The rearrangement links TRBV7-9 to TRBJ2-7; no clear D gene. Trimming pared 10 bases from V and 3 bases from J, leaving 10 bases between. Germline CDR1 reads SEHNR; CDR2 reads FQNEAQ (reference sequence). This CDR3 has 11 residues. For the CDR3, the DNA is TGTGCCACTGATGGCGGCTACGAGCAGTACTTC. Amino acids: CATDGGYEQYF.

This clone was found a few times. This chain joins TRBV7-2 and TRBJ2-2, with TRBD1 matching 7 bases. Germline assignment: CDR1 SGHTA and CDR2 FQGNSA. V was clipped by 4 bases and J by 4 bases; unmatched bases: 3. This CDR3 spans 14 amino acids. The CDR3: CASSSGTVTGELFF. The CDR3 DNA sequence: TGTGCCAGCAGCTCGGGGACAGTCACCGGGGAGCTGTTTTTT.

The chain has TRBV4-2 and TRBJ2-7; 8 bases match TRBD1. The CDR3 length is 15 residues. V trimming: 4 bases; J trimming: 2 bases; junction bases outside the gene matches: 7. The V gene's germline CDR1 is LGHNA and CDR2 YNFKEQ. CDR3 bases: TGTGCCAGCAGCCTCACAGGGGGATCCGCCTACGAGCAGTACTTC. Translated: CASSLTGGSAYEQYF.

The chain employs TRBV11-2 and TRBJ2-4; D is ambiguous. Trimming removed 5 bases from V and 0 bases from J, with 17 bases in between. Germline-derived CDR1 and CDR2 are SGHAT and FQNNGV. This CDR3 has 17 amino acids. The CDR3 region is CASSPRNWRLAKNIQYF. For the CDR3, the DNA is TGTGCCAGCAGCCCCCGTAACTGGAGACTAGCCAAAAACATTCAGTACTTC.

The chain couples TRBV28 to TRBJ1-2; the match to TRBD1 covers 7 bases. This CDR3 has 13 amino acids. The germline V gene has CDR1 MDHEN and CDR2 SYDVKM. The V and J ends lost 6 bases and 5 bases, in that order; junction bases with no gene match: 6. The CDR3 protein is CASSGTATYGYTF. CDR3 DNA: TGTGCCAGCAGCGGGACAGCAACTTATGGCTACACCTTC.

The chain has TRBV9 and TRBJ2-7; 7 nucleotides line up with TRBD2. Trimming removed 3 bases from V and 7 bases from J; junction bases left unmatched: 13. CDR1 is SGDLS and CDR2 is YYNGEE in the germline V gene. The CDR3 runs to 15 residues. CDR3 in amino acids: CASSATPDWRGEQYF. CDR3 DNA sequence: TGTGCCAGCAGCGCAACCCCCGACTGGCGGGGGGAGCAGTACTTC.

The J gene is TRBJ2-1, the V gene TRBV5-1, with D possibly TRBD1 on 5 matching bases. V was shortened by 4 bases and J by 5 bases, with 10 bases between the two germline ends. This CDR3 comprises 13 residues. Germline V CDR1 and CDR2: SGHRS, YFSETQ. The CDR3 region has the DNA TGCGCCAGCAGCCCAGCAGGGAACAATGAGCAGTTCTTC. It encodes CASSPAGNNEQFF.

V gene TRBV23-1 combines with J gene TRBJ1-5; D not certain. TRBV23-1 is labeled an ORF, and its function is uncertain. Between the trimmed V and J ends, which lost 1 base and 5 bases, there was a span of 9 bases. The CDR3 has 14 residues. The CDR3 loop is CASSQFPPYQPQHF. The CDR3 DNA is TGCGCCAGCAGTCAATTCCCCCCTTATCAGCCCCAGCATTTT.

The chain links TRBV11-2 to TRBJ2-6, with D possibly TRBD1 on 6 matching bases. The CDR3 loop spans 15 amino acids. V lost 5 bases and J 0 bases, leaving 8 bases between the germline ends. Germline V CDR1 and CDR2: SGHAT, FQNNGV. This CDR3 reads CASSPDSSGANVLTF. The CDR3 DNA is TGTGCCAGCAGCCCGGACAGCTCTGGGGCCAACGTCCTGACTTTC.

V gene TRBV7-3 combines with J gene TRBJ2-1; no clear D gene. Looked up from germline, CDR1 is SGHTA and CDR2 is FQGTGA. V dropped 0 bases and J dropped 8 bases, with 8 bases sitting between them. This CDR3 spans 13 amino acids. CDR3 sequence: CASSLTLRDEQFF. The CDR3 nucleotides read TGTGCCAGCAGCTTAACGCTAAGAGATGAGCAGTTCTTC.

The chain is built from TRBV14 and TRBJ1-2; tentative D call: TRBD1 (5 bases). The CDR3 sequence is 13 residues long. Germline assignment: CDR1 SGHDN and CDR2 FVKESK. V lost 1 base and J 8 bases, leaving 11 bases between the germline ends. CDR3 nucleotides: TGTGCCAGCAGCCAAGTCCCCCGGGGGGGCTACACCTTC. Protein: CASSQVPRGGYTF. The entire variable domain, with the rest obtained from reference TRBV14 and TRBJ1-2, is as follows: EAGVTQFPSHSVIEKGQTVTLRCDPISGHDNLYWYRRVMGKEIKFLLHFVKESKQDESGMPNNRFLAERTGGTYSTLKVQPAELEDSGVYFCASSQVPRGGYTFGSGTRLTVV.

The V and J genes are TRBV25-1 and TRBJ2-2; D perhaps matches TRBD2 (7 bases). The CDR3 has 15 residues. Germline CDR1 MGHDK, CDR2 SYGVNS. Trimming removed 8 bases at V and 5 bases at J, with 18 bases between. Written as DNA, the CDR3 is TGTGCCAGCTTGGGCAGGGGAGGGCGGACCGGGGAGCTGTTTTTT. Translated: CASLGRGGRTGELFF.

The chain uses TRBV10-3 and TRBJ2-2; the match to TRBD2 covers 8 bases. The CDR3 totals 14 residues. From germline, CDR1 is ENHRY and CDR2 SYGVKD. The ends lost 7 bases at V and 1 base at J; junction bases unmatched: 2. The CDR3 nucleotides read TGTGCCATCACCGGGGGGGGGAACACCGGGGAGCTGTTTTTT. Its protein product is CAITGGGNTGELFF.

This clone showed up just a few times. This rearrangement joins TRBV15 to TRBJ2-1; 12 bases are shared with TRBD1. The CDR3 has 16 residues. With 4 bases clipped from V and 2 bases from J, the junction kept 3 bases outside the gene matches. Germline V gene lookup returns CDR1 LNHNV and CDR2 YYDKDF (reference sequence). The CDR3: CATSKGTGGPYNEQFF. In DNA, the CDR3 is TGTGCCACCAGCAAAGGGACAGGGGGCCCCTACAATGAGCAGTTCTTC.

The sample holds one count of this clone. CDR3 coding DNA: TGTGCCAGCAGCCCAGGACAGAACACTGAAGCTTTCTTT. Amino acid sequence: CASSPGQNTEAFF. The chain links TRBV7-6 to TRBJ1-1, with a possible D match to TRBD1 (5 bases). Between the trimmed V and J ends, which lost 5 bases and 1 base, there was a span of 8 bases. The CDR3 totals 13 residues. The V gene's germline CDR1 is SGHVS and CDR2 FNYEAQ.

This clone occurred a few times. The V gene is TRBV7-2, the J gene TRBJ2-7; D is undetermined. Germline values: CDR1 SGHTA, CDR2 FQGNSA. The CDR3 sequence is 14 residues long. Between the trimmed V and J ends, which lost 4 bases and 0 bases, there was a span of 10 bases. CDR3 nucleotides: TGTGCCAGCAGCTCACCCTGGAGCTCCTACGAGCAGTACTTC. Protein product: CASSSPWSSYEQYF.

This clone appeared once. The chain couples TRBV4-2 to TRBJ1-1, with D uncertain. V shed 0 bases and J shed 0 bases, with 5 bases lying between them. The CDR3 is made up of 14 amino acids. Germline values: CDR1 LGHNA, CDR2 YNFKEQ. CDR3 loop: CASSQESLNTEAFF. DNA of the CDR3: TGTGCCAGCAGCCAAGAATCCTTGAACACTGAAGCTTTCTTT.

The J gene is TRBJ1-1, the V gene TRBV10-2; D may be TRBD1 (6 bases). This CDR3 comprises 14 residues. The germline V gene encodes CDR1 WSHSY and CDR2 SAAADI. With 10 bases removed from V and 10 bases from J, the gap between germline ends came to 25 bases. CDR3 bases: TGCGCCACCGATCGAACGCGGGGGGCGGCCTCAGCTTTCTTT. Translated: CATDRTRGAASAFF.

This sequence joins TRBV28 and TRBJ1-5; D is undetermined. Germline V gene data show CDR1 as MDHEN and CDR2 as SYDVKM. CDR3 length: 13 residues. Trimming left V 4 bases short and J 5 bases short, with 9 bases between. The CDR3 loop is CASSYSGDQPQHF. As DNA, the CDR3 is TGTGCCAGCAGTTACAGTGGCGATCAGCCCCAGCATTTT.

For the CDR3, the DNA is TGTGCCAGCAGCCCTCGACAGAACTACAATGAGCAGTTCTTC. It translates to CASSPRQNYNEQFF. The chain links TRBV7-6 to TRBJ2-1, with TRBD1 as a possible D gene (5 bases). The CDR3 contains 14 residues. With 5 bases removed from V and 3 bases from J, the gap between germline ends came to 11 bases. Germline V gives CDR1 SGHVS, CDR2 FNYEAQ. Using reference TRBV7-6 and TRBJ2-1 for the parts outside the CDR3, the full variable domain is GAGVSQSPRYKVTKRGQDVALRCDPISGHVSLYWYRQALGQGPEFLTYFNYEAQQDKSGLPNDRFSAERPEGSISTLTIQRTEQRDSAMYRCASSPRQNYNEQFFGPGTRLTVL.

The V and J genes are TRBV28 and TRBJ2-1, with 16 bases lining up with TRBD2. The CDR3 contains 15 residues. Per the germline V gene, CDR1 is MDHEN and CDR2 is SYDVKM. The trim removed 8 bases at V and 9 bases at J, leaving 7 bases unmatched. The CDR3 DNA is TGTGCCAGCGCTTTCGGGACTAGCGGGGGGGGTGAGCAGTTCTTC. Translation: CASAFGTSGGGEQFF.